This is a list of T cell receptor beta chains from one sample in a study of control samples from healthy donors and cancer patients. Only in-frame clones appear in the TCRdb table, and some are missing; sequencing was by immunoSEQ multiplex PCR. The table records 95,000 to 150,000 clones, more than 85% of them present only once. The sample comprised blood. These receptors all stem from a young woman in good health. The CDR3 runs from the conserved cysteine through the conserved F or W. The D gene is left open where the match is weak. Some rows mark clone size as missing; the rest say once, few, many or name a class of expanded clone.

>.|TRBV28|TRBJ2-7|.|13
CASSTRAPYEQYF
TGTGCCAGCAGTACCCGAGCCCCCTACGAGCAGTACTTC
>.|TRBV3-1/TRBV3-2|TRBJ2-3|TRBD2|17
CASSQGQVAGFTDTQYF
TGTGCCAGCAGCCAAGGGCAGGTAGCGGGATTCACAGATACGCAGTATTTT
>.|TRBV10-2|TRBJ2-5|TRBD2|15
CASSDPGTSKKTQYF
TGCGCCAGCAGTGACCCCGGGACTAGCAAGAAGACCCAGTACTTC
>.|TRBV7-2|TRBJ2-1|TRBD1|14
CASSSGQAYNEQFF
TGTGCCAGCAGCTCGGGACAGGCGTACAATGAGCAGTTCTTC
>.|TRBV9|TRBJ1-2|TRBD1|15
CASSGWTGENYGYTF
TGTGCCAGCAGCGGTTGGACAGGGGAGAACTATGGCTACACCTTC
>.|TRBV30|TRBJ2-3|.|13
CAWSMGDTDTQYF
TGTGCCTGGAGTATGGGCGATACAGATACGCAGTATTTT
>.|TRBV5-1|TRBJ2-7|TRBD2|15
CASSFEVAGSYEQYF
TGCGCCAGCAGCTTTGAAGTAGCGGGATCCTACGAGCAGTACTTC
>.|TRBV28|TRBJ1-5|.|14
CASSFRRGYQPQHF
TGTGCCAGCAGTTTCAGAAGGGGCTATCAGCCCCAGCATTTT
>.|TRBV28|TRBJ2-5|.|12
CASSPYQETQYF
TGTGCCAGCAGTCCGTACCAAGAGACCCAGTACTTC
>.|TRBV9|TRBJ2-2|.|12
CASSVGDGELFF
TGTGCCAGCAGCGTAGGGGACGGGGAGCTGTTTTTT
>.|TRBV2|TRBJ2-2|.|16
CATPSPGPQNTGELFF
TGTGCCACCCCCTCTCCGGGACCCCAGAACACCGGGGAGCTGTTTTTT
>.|TRBV2|TRBJ2-1|TRBD2|13
CASSGGRLDEQFF
TGTGCCAGCAGTGGCGGGAGGCTCGATGAGCAGTTCTTC
>.|TRBV19|TRBJ1-6|.|13
CASRWGLGSPLHF
TGTGCCAGTAGGTGGGGGCTGGGCTCACCCCTCCACTTT
>.|TRBV4-2|TRBJ1-5|TRBD1|17
CASSQAEGARGNQPQHF
TGTGCCAGCAGCCAAGCAGAGGGGGCGCGCGGCAATCAGCCCCAGCATTTT
>.|TRBV13|TRBJ1-6|.|16
CASSFGGGGYGSPLHF
TGTGCCAGCAGCTTCGGTGGAGGGGGTTACGGTTCACCCCTCCACTTT
>.|TRBV24-1|TRBJ2-3|.|13
CATSTSSTDTQYF
TGTGCCACCAGCACATCTAGCACAGATACGCAGTATTTT
>.|TRBV30|TRBJ2-2|TRBD2|13
CAWSGTRTGELFF
TGTGCCTGGAGTGGGACTAGGACCGGGGAGCTGTTTTTT
>.|TRBV7-7|TRBJ1-1|.|13
CASSQILNTEAFF
TGTGCCAGCAGCCAAATACTGAACACTGAAGCTTTCTTT
>.|TRBV28|TRBJ1-2|.|12
CASSGQYYGYTF
TGTGCCAGCAGCGGACAGTACTATGGCTACACCTTC
>.|TRBV5-1|TRBJ2-7|.|16
CASSLADTGRNYEQYF
TGCGCCAGCAGCTTGGCTGACACGGGACGGAATTACGAGCAGTACTTC
>.|TRBV28|TRBJ2-5|TRBD2|16
CASSLRTSGKRETQYF
TGTGCCAGCAGTCTGCGGACTAGCGGGAAAAGGGAGACCCAGTACTTC
>.|TRBV27|TRBJ1-6|.|14
CASSLWAADSPLHF
TGTGCCAGCAGTTTGTGGGCGGCGGATTCACCCCTCCACTTT
>.|TRBV5-1|TRBJ2-3|.|12
CASSLETDTQYF
TGCGCCAGCAGCTTGGAGACAGATACGCAGTATTTT
>.|TRBV28|TRBJ2-5|.|11
CASSLEETQYF
TGTGCCAGCAGTCTAGAAGAGACCCAGTACTTC
>once|TRBV7-3|TRBJ2-5|.|13
CASSLDGRETQYF
TGTGCCAGCAGCTTGGACGGTAGGGAGACCCAGTACTTC